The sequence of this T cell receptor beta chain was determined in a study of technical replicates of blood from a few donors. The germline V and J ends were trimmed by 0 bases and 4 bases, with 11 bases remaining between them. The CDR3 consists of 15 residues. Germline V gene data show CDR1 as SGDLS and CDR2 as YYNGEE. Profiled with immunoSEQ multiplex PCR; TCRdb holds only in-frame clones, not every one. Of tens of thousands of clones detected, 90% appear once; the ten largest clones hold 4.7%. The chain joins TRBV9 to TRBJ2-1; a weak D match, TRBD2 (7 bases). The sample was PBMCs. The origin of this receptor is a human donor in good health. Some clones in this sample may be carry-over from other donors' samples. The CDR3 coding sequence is TGTGCCAGCAGCGTAGACGGGGGGCTTTACAATGAGCAGTTCTTC. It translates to CASSVDGGLYNEQFF.